Listed here are 22 T cell receptor beta chains from one sample, sequenced in a study of T cells after yellow fever vaccination (dated by TCRdb to about 2019). Library preparation used 5' RACE. The instrument given in TCRdb is Illumina NovaSeq 6000. Clones were called with MiXCR by TCRdb after fastp trimmed the public reads at Q25, and only in-frame beta chains were retained. Here each entry gathers all rows of one CDR3 protein and keeps the most common genes and DNA. The sample has about 340,000 distinct CDR3 sequences on record, under 15% of them singletons. Clones ranked in the top ten supply more than 3% of the sample. According to the study, the label for this sample's treatment or condition signals: live attenuated yellow fever vaccine strain. This sample comprised CD4+ T cells sorted from PBMCs, obtained 15 days after the yellow fever booster vaccination. Receptors were obtained from a man younger than 35 who received the YFV17D yellow fever vaccine.

The chain is built from TRBV27 and TRBJ1-5, with D perhaps TRBD1 (5 bases). The CDR3 is made up of 15 amino acids. V was shortened by 8 bases and J by 9 bases, with 23 bases between the two germline ends. From germline, CDR1 is MNHEY and CDR2 SMNVEV (reference sequence). CDR3 nucleotide sequence: TGTGCCAGCGCCCCGGGGGAGAATAAGTATTGGCCCCAGCATTTT. Translated, it gives CASAPGENKYWPQHF.

This clonotype was observed a single time. The rearrangement links TRBV7-3 to TRBJ1-1; 9 bases match TRBD1. V was clipped by 5 bases and J by 3 bases; unmatched bases: 4. The germline V gene has CDR1 SGHTA and CDR2 FQGTGA. The CDR3 contains 14 residues. The CDR3 is CASSEQGAYTEAFF. The CDR3 coding sequence is TGTGCCAGCAGCGAACAGGGGGCATACACTGAAGCTTTCTTT. Based on the CDR3 plus reference TRBV7-3 and TRBJ1-1, the full variable domain is GAGVSQTPSNKVTEKGKYVELRCDPISGHTALYWYRQSLGQGPEFLIYFQGTGAADDSGLPNDRFFAVRPEGSVSTLKIQRTERGDSAVYLCASSEQGAYTEAFFGQGTRLTVV.

The chain has TRBV7-9 and TRBJ1-2; 7 bases are shared with TRBD1. The germline CDR1 and CDR2 sequences are SEHNR and FQNEAQ (reference sequence). V shed 5 bases, J shed 4 bases, and the junction held 10 bases outside the gene matches. This CDR3 spans 15 amino acids. The CDR3 coding sequence is TGTGCCAGCAGCCCCCGACAGGGAAGTGGCTATGGCTACACCTTC. Protein product: CASSPRQGSGYGYTF.

At least ten counts were recorded for this clonotype. V and J are TRBV7-2 and TRBJ1-4; tentatively, D is TRBD1 (5 bases). Deletions cut 5 bases from V and 8 bases from J, with 18 bases between. The germline gives CDR1 SGHTA, CDR2 FQGNSA. This CDR3 is 15 amino acids long. For the CDR3, the DNA is TGTGCCAGCAGCCCCTCACAGGCTCGGGGGGAAAAACTGTTTTTT. This codes for CASSPSQARGEKLFF.

This clonotype was seen repeatedly, ten times or more. The CDR3 DNA reads TGTGCCAGCAGCCACCGGGACCCCCCGTCGGGCGAGCAGTACTTC. It encodes CASSHRDPPSGEQYF. This chain links TRBV5-5 with TRBJ2-7; D assignment may be TRBD1 or TRBD2 (5 bases each). CDR3 length: 15 residues. Germline values: CDR1 SGHKS, CDR2 YYEKEE (reference sequence). V was cut by 4 bases and J by 6 bases, with 20 bases left in between.

The sample holds one count of this clonotype. The rearrangement uses TRBV20-1 and TRBJ2-3; 10 nucleotides line up with TRBD1. J gave up 5 bases and V 6 bases, and 5 bases lay outside the gene matches. This CDR3 region has 13 residues. Looked up from germline, CDR1 is DFQATT and CDR2 is SNEGSKA (reference sequence). CDR3 loop: CSALDRGLDTQYF. Here the CDR3 DNA reads TGCAGTGCCCTTGACAGGGGGCTAGATACGCAGTATTTT.

This clonotype has just a few counts. The rearrangement links TRBV6-5 to TRBJ2-3; D may be TRBD1 (5 bases). The germline gives CDR1 MNHEY, CDR2 SVGAGI. Trimming took 2 bases from V and 4 from J, leaving 13 bases between them. CDR3 length: 15 amino acids. The CDR3 loop reads CASSYDQGRADTQYF. The CDR3 bases are TGTGCCAGCAGTTACGACCAGGGCAGGGCAGATACGCAGTATTTT.

The chain uses TRBV4-1 and TRBJ1-2; D is possibly TRBD1 (6 bases). This CDR3 has 14 amino acids. Germline V CDR1 and CDR2: MGHRA, YSYEKL. V lost 1 base, J lost 5 bases, and 11 bases lay in between. CDR3 amino acids: CASSQGVRGYGYTF. For the CDR3, the DNA is TGCGCCAGCAGCCAAGGAGTTAGGGGGTATGGCTACACCTTC.

The chain joins TRBV6-2 or TRBV6-3 to TRBJ2-5; D gene ambiguous. The CDR3 length is 12 residues. Looked up from germline, CDR1 is MNHEY and CDR2 is SVGEGT. Between the trimmed V and J ends, which lost 4 bases and 4 bases, there was a span of 7 bases. The CDR3 DNA reads TGTGCCAGCAGTTGGTATAGAGAGACCCAGTACTTC. Translation gives CASSWYRETQYF.

This clonotype was detected a few times. The chain has TRBV7-8 and TRBJ2-1; D possibly corresponds to TRBD2 (6 bases). The CDR3 consists of 16 residues. V was pared by 5 bases and J by 4 bases, with 18 bases between. From germline, CDR1 is SGHVS and CDR2 FQNEAQ. This CDR3 reads CASSHGPAAGYNEQFF. The CDR3, as DNA: TGTGCCAGCAGCCACGGACCGGCGGCGGGGTACAATGAGCAGTTCTTC.

This clonotype came up many times. The chain employs TRBV20-1 and TRBJ1-3; weak D call: TRBD1 (5 bases). The CDR3 runs to 13 residues. Trimming stripped 6 bases from V and 8 bases from J, with 17 bases between. In germline, CDR1 is DFQATT, CDR2 SNEGSKA (reference sequence). This CDR3 is CSASKGRADTIYF. The CDR3 DNA follows: TGCAGTGCCTCCAAGGGCAGGGCTGACACCATATATTTT.

The gene calls are TRBV20-1 and TRBJ2-2; 9 bases match TRBD2. V lost 5 bases and J lost 4; bases outside the gene matches: 5. CDR3 length: 14 residues. Germline values: CDR1 DFQATT, CDR2 SNEGSKA (reference sequence). The CDR3 is CSAGAGGPTGELFF. CDR3 DNA sequence: TGCAGTGCTGGGGCGGGGGGGCCCACCGGGGAGCTGTTTTTT.

This chain connects TRBV9 to TRBJ2-5; the D gene is possibly TRBD1 (6 bases). Per the germline V gene, CDR1 is SGDLS and CDR2 is YYNGEE. V lost 2 bases and J 4 bases, leaving 15 bases between the germline ends. The CDR3 covers 15 residues. In DNA form, the CDR3 reads TGTGCCAGCAGCGTCGAGACAGGCAAAGCAGAGACCCAGTACTTC. It yields the protein CASSVETGKAETQYF.

This clonotype has at least ten counts. The chain couples TRBV20-1 to TRBJ1-1, with 8 bases fitting TRBD1. CDR1 is DFQATT and CDR2 is SNEGSKA in the germline V gene (reference sequence). The CDR3 totals 17 residues. After removal of 2 bases from V and 5 bases from J, the junction contained 16 bases not matched to a gene. The CDR3 region is CSARTWGTGRTGTEAFF. Here the CDR3 DNA reads TGCAGTGCTAGAACCTGGGGGACAGGCCGTACGGGGACTGAAGCTTTCTTT.

The V call is TRBV7-2, the J call TRBJ2-7; 7 bases match TRBD2. From germline, CDR1 is SGHTA and CDR2 FQGNSA. With V trimmed by 8 bases and J by 3 bases, 4 bases remained unmatched. This CDR3 comprises 12 residues. The CDR3 reads CASRGLGYEQYF. For the CDR3, the DNA is TGTGCCAGCCGAGGACTAGGCTACGAGCAGTACTTC.

The V gene is TRBV20-1, the J gene TRBJ2-1, with unresolved D. Looked up from germline, CDR1 is DFQATT and CDR2 is SNEGSKA (reference sequence). This CDR3 comprises 10 residues. The CDR3 here is CGVGYNEQFF. CDR3 nucleotide sequence: TGCGGAGTGGGGTACAATGAGCAGTTCTTC.

The gene calls are TRBV11-2 and TRBJ1-4; no firm D call. This CDR3 region has 14 residues. V lost 5 bases and J lost 8, with 15 bases in between. Germline V CDR1 and CDR2: SGHAT, FQNNGV. The CDR3 protein is CASSQERQSEKLFF. The CDR3 DNA is TGTGCCAGCAGCCAAGAACGTCAGTCCGAAAAACTGTTTTTT. Using reference TRBV11-2 and TRBJ1-4 for the parts outside the CDR3, the full variable domain is EAGVAQSPRYKIIEKRQSVAFWCNPISGHATLYWYQQILGQGPKLLIQFQNNGVVDDSQLPKDRFSAERLKGVDSTLKIQPAKLEDSAVYLCASSQERQSEKLFFGSGTQLSVL.

The sample holds many counts of this clonotype. The CDR3 loop reads CASSSGGPNNEQFF. The CDR3 bases are TGTGCCAGCAGCTCGGGGGGCCCCAACAATGAGCAGTTCTTC. This chain joins TRBV7-2 and TRBJ2-1; D perhaps matches TRBD2 (7 bases). The V gene's germline CDR1 is SGHTA and CDR2 FQGNSA. V dropped 4 bases and J dropped 5 bases, with 12 bases sitting between them. This CDR3 has 14 residues.

This clonotype was counted between two and nine times. The gene calls are TRBV9 and TRBJ1-2; 9 bases agree with TRBD1. CDR1 is SGDLS and CDR2 is YYNGEE in the germline V gene. With V trimmed by 4 bases and J by 7 bases, 14 bases remained unmatched. The CDR3 length is 16 residues. The CDR3 DNA follows: TGTGCCAGCAGCACCCCATCCGGGGACAGGGTTGGTGGCTACACCTTC. It encodes CASSTPSGDRVGGYTF.

The chain couples TRBV7-3 to TRBJ2-2; D is undetermined. CDR3 length: 15 residues. Between the trimmed V and J ends, which lost 1 base and 0 bases, there was a span of 6 bases. The germline gives CDR1 SGHTA, CDR2 FQGTGA. The CDR3 reads CASSLSTTNTGELFF. CDR3 DNA sequence: TGTGCCAGCAGCTTAAGTACAACGAACACCGGGGAGCTGTTTTTT.

This chain joins TRBV7-2 and TRBJ1-5, with a possible D match to TRBD1 (5 bases). Germline V CDR1 and CDR2: SGHTA, FQGNSA. The CDR3 runs to 14 residues. V shed 7 bases and J shed 0 bases, with 10 bases lying between them. The CDR3 bases are TGTGCCAGCACCCGGGACCCTAGCAATCAGCCCCAGCATTTT. Translated: CASTRDPSNQPQHF.

This clonotype occurred a few times. The genes are TRBV29-1 and TRBJ1-2, with TRBD1 matching over 8 bases. This CDR3 has 15 residues. CDR1 is SQVTM and CDR2 is ANQGSEA in the germline V gene. V lost 7 bases to trimming and J lost 0 bases; unmatched junction nucleotides: 10. CDR3 sequence reads: CSAMTGAEANYGYTF. The CDR3 DNA sequence: TGCAGCGCAATGACAGGGGCAGAAGCTAACTATGGCTACACCTTC.